This entry describes one T cell receptor beta chain. Its antigen is as yet unknown. One end of the junction does not line up with germline, which may come from a read error. Blood collection times were about day -28 and days 30, 100, 180 posttransplant. This entry belongs to a study of T cell clonotyping in hematopoietic cell transplantation. Study-level findings and limits: Recipient TCR diversity dropped after transplant; expanded clonotypes rose from day 30 to 180.

Sequenced by immunoSEQ multiplex PCR; TCRdb stores in-frame clones only, minus some. The repertoire consists of roughly 30,000 clones, with about 94% occurring once and the leading ten covering around a tenth. The CDR3 contains 15 residues. Germline assignment: CDR1 MGHDK and CDR2 SYGVNS. The rearrangement joins TRBV25-1 to TRBJ2-1, with 12 bases fitting TRBD1. The sample here was PBMCs, taken 100 days after allogeneic stem cell transplant. This TCR was sampled from a female patient aged 50-65 years who had an allogeneic stem cell transplant from a related donor, so the T cells may come from the graft donor. Some clones in this sample may be carry-over from other donors' samples. The CDR3 sequence is CASKNPGQGAGALIF. DNA for the CDR3: TGTGCCAGCAAGAATCCGGGACAGGGGGCTGGAGCCCTGATCTTC.